Listed here are 12 T cell receptor beta chains from one sample, sequenced in a study of shared clonotypes between healthy human individuals. Sequencing used immunoSEQ multiplex PCR; TCRdb keeps in-frame clones, though not all of them. Of roughly 2,500,000 clones in the sample, approximately 94% were seen once. Sequenced sample: naive CD4+ T cells from PBMCs. The subset: CD45RA+ positively selected. The receptors come from a man between 18 and 35 years old in good health. Some clones in this sample may be carry-over from other donors' samples.

V gene TRBV6-6 combines with J gene TRBJ1-1; D might be TRBD1 (6 bases). Germline CDR1 reads MNHNY; CDR2 reads SVGAGI (reference sequence). V shed 5 bases and J shed 0 bases, with 13 bases lying between them. The CDR3 has 15 residues. The CDR3 here is CASSQATGLNTEAFF. The DNA of the CDR3 is TGTGCCAGCAGTCAGGCGACAGGACTGAACACTGAAGCTTTCTTT.

The genes are TRBV11-2 and TRBJ2-3; weak D call: TRBD2 (7 bases). V was clipped by 3 bases and J by 6 bases, with 16 bases between them. Germline CDR1 reads SGHAT; CDR2 reads FQNNGV. The CDR3 runs 15 residues. As DNA, the CDR3 is TGTGCCAGCAGCTTCGCCCAAGGGGGGGCTGATACGCAGTATTTT. Encoded protein: CASSFAQGGADTQYF.

As for this clone: Other nucleotide sequences in the sample specify the same CDR3. This chain connects TRBV11-2 to TRBJ2-1, with 8 bases that match TRBD2. The CDR3 sequence is 15 residues long. CDR1 SGHAT and CDR2 FQNNGV come from the germline V gene. The V gene end was trimmed by 5 bases and the J gene end by 2 bases; junction bases not matched to a gene: 5. CDR3 coding DNA: TGTGCCAGCAGCCCTCTAGCGGGCGCCTACAATGAGCAGTTCTTC. Protein product: CASSPLAGAYNEQFF.

The genes are TRBV28 and TRBJ2-1, with a weak D call TRBD1 (6 bases). The length of the CDR3 is 15 residues. Germline-derived CDR1 and CDR2 are MDHEN and SYDVKM. Trimming took off 6 bases at V and 6 bases at J, with 18 bases between the two ends. The CDR3 sequence is CASRVDRIWGNEQFF. The CDR3 DNA follows: TGTGCCAGCAGAGTTGACAGGATCTGGGGCAATGAGCAGTTCTTC.

The V and J genes are TRBV28 and TRBJ1-1; TRBD1 is a possible D gene (5 bases). Trimming removed 3 bases from V and 7 bases from J, with 18 bases in between. This CDR3 has 15 amino acids. Looked up from germline, CDR1 is MDHEN and CDR2 is SYDVKM. The CDR3 protein is CASSLVAGRYGEAFF. CDR3 DNA: TGTGCCAGCAGTTTGGTGGCAGGGAGATACGGTGAAGCTTTCTTT.

The rearrangement joins TRBV29-1 to TRBJ1-1; no definite D call. Deletions cut 4 bases from V and 5 bases from J, with 8 bases between. The CDR3 sequence is 11 residues long. Germline lookup yields CDR1 SQVTM and CDR2 ANQGSEA. DNA for the CDR3: TGCAGCGTTGGAGGGATGACTGAAGCTTTCTTT. Residues: CSVGGMTEAFF.

The chain employs TRBV19 and TRBJ2-2; 8 nucleotides agree with TRBD1. The CDR3 extends over 15 amino acids. V lost 11 bases to trimming and J lost 3 bases; unmatched junction nucleotides: 11. The germline gives CDR1 LNHDA, CDR2 SQIVND (reference sequence). As DNA, the CDR3 is TGTGCCTCAGGATCCCGGGACAGGCACACCGGGGAGCTGTTTTTT. As protein: CASGSRDRHTGELFF.

The V gene is TRBV7-2, the J gene TRBJ2-7, with 7 bases aligning to TRBD2. The CDR3 is 16 residues long. V shed 2 bases and J 0 bases; nucleotides not matched to a gene: 7. Germline-derived CDR1 and CDR2 are SGHTA and FQGNSA. The CDR3 DNA reads TGTGCCAGCAGCTTAAAAAGGGCTAGCGGCTCCTACGAGCAGTACTTC. Translated: CASSLKRASGSYEQYF.

The rearrangement uses TRBV25-1 and TRBJ2-1; 12 nucleotides match TRBD2. In germline, CDR1 is MGHDK, CDR2 SYGVNS. V trimming: 6 bases; J trimming: 8 bases; junction bases outside the gene matches: 8. The CDR3 is made up of 15 amino acids. This CDR3 reads CASSRPGLAGHEQFF. In DNA, the CDR3 is TGTGCCAGCAGCCGCCCGGGACTAGCGGGTCATGAGCAGTTCTTC.

The rearrangement joins TRBV5-1 to TRBJ2-4, with 8 bases fitting TRBD1. J gave up 4 bases and V 3 bases, and 3 bases lay outside the gene matches. The V gene's germline CDR1 is SGHRS and CDR2 YFSETQ. CDR3 length: 14 amino acids. CDR3 in DNA: TGCGCCAGCAGCTATAACAGGGGGAAAAACATTCAGTACTTC. Its protein is CASSYNRGKNIQYF.

The J gene is TRBJ2-2, the V gene TRBV2; D is unclear. Germline V CDR1 and CDR2: SNHLY, FYNNEI. V was clipped by 0 bases and J by 6 bases, with 8 bases between them. The CDR3 has 14 amino acids. CDR3 sequence reads: CASSEATGAGELFF. CDR3 sequence (DNA): TGTGCCAGCAGTGAAGCAACCGGTGCCGGGGAGCTGTTTTTT.

The CDR3 region has the DNA TGTGCCTGGACCGAGGACAGGGTGAGGGAGACCCAGTACTTC. Translated, it gives CAWTEDRVRETQYF. The chain uses TRBV30 and TRBJ2-5, with 8 bases that match TRBD1. Germline lookup yields CDR1 GTSNPN and CDR2 SVGIG (reference sequence). Trimming took 4 bases from V and 5 from J; bases not matched to a gene: 9. The CDR3 has 14 residues.